This TCR beta chain appears in the sequencing data of a study of blood T cell repertoires in COVID-19 (TCRdb year 2020). Notes on the research overall: Samples from collaborators originated in the United States, Italy and Spain and spanned both the acute and convalescent phases of COVID-19. The material from the prospective study consisted of cDNA or gDNA derived from T cells, B-cell-depleted T cells, or PBMCs. Subjects who had been exposed to COVID-19, were actively infected with it, or had recovered from it provided the deeply sampled blood TCRbeta repertoires that made up the dataset. A freely available public database, intended as a resource for researchers studying the immune response to SARS-CoV-2, is where the repertoires were released. Samples were obtained from the ongoing ImmuneRACE study (first 160 participants) and from about 1,300 subjects provided by 6 global collaborators. Nearly every sample came with metadata listing a de-identified subject ID, COVID-19 status, age in years and sex. HLA class I and class II types, where available, came from metadata supplied by the sample provider rather than from assay-based typing.

In the prospective study, participants were about 18 to 95 years old, resided in about two dozen geographic areas of the United States, and were enrolled through a virtual design. In the prospective study, participants were assigned to cohorts based on the clinical history participants reported in a screening survey and a study questionnaire. A participant counted as exposed if, within 2 weeks of entering the study, that participant had been in contact with someone who had a PCR-confirmed or clinician-diagnosed COVID-19 case. Mobile phlebotomists in the prospective study collected whole blood, serum and a nasopharyngeal or oropharyngeal swab from every participant. Participants in the prospective study had the option to provide additional blood draws and questionnaires over a 2-month period. Before DNA extraction, prospective study blood samples were shipped either frozen or at room temperature.

TCRbeta CDR3 regions were amplified from genomic DNA using the immunoSEQ Assay, a bias-controlled multiplex PCR. As for the authors' bioinformatics: Nucleated cell counts per sample were estimated from amplification of reference gene primers within the assay. To quantify the absolute abundance of each unique TCRbeta CDR3 rearrangement, sequence reads were collapsed and filtered. For each sample, productive Simpson clonality was calculated by taking the square root of Simpson's diversity index across productive rearrangements. TCRdb provides this immuneACCESS table in a form limited to in-frame rearrangements. Some clones are lacking; in checked studies, under half of them reflect an unresolved V gene, and why the rest are absent is not known. From that table come the V and J calls and clone size; the DNA was used to work out D and trimming. The sample yields under 200,000 clones; 84% were counted once. The ten most abundant clones make up 3% to 3.5% of the sample.

The cysteine opens and the phenylalanine closes a CDR3 of 15 amino acids. The CDR3 DNA has 45 bases and is translated from base 1. Sequences SGHVS (CDR1) and FNYEAQ (CDR2) are obtained from the germline V gene. Trimming takes 2 bases off V and 4 bases off J; junction bases not matched to a gene: 2. Findings and caveats that apply to the study as a whole: How much clinical and demographic metadata was included differed by source and by participant, and the metadata was provided uncurated.

About this clone: What antigen it recognizes has not been identified. No base qualities exist here, and no much larger clone lies one base off it.

The sample taken for sequencing was PBMCs or T cells enriched from blood (not recorded which). The source is a woman in her 30s who had been exposed to COVID-19. The sequence is built from TRBV7-6 and TRBJ2-2, with 9 junctional bases fitting TRBD2. The nucleotide sequence is TGTGCCAGCAGCTTAATGACTAGCGGCACCGGGGAGCTGTTTTTT. This sequence encodes CASSLMTSGTGELFF.